These 18 T cell receptor beta chains were sequenced from one sample in a study of identifying expanded T cells in peripheral blood. Method: immunoSEQ multiplex PCR; TCRdb's copy keeps in-frame clones and lacks some. The data show 90,000 to 120,000 clones, with 85% to 90% seen just once and less than 20% held by the top ten. The sample was blood. The receptors derive from a person aged 18 to 69 in good health.

The chain employs TRBV18 and TRBJ2-3; D remains ambiguous. CDR1 is KGHSH, CDR2 LQKENI, per germline. The CDR3 loop spans 12 amino acids. Trimming cost V 3 bases and J 3 bases, with 4 bases left between them. The CDR3 protein is CASSPDTDTQYF. CDR3 coding DNA: TGTGCCAGCTCACCCGATACAGATACGCAGTATTTT.

The rearrangement joins TRBV27 to TRBJ1-1; unclear D gene. CDR3 length: 15 residues. V gave up 6 bases and J gave up 0 bases, with 14 bases separating them. Germline CDR1 MNHEY, CDR2 SMNVEV (reference sequence). CDR3 region: CASSLVGPMNTEAFF. Written as DNA, the CDR3 is TGTGCCAGCAGCCTGGTCGGGCCTATGAACACTGAAGCTTTCTTT.

The chain has TRBV5-4 and TRBJ2-2, with 7 bases matching TRBD2. There are 16 residues in the CDR3. Germline CDR1 and CDR2: SGHNT and YYREEE (reference sequence). V trimming: 4 bases; J trimming: 4 bases; junction bases outside the gene matches: 10. CDR3 in DNA: TGTGCCAGCAGCCGCGGACTAGGTGGGAGCACCGGGGAGCTGTTTTTT. Translation gives CASSRGLGGSTGELFF.

This clone has only one observation. The genes are TRBV19 and TRBJ2-5, with no clear D. Trimming took 3 bases from V and 0 from J, leaving 11 bases between them. CDR3 length equals 15 residues. CDR1 LNHDA and CDR2 SQIVND come from the germline V gene (reference sequence). CDR3 in DNA: TGTGCCAGTAGTATTAGCTGGGGTCACCAAGAGACCCAGTACTTC. This sequence encodes CASSISWGHQETQYF.

This clone was found once. V and J are TRBV19 and TRBJ1-4; D is perhaps TRBD1 (6 bases). V was cut by 7 bases and J by 5 bases, with 14 bases left in between. Germline assignment: CDR1 LNHDA and CDR2 SQIVND (reference sequence). The CDR3 is 14 amino acids. The CDR3 loop is CASTSTGTNEKLFF. CDR3 nucleotides: TGTGCCAGTACCTCAACAGGGACGAATGAAAAACTGTTTTTT.

This chain joins TRBV5-5 and TRBJ2-1, with a weak D call TRBD2 (6 bases). Germline assignment: CDR1 SGHKS and CDR2 YYEKEE (reference sequence). V was pared by 4 bases and J by 8 bases, with 13 bases between. This CDR3 is 13 amino acids long. The CDR3 nucleotides read TGTGCCAGCAGCCTACTAGCTAGGGATGAGCAGTTCTTC. Protein: CASSLLARDEQFF.

CDR3 bases: TGTGCCAGCAGTGAAGGAATGACAGACTACTATGGCTACACCTTC. Protein sequence: CASSEGMTDYYGYTF. The chain recombines TRBV6-1 with TRBJ1-2, with D possibly being TRBD1 (5 bases). The germline gives CDR1 MNHNS, CDR2 SASEGT. This CDR3 contains 15 residues. V was cut by 1 base and J by 3 bases, with 12 bases left in between.

V is TRBV5-4 and J is TRBJ1-3; tentative D call: TRBD1 (5 bases). CDR1 is SGHNT and CDR2 is YYREEE in the germline V gene (reference sequence). The CDR3 contains 15 residues. V was pared by 2 bases and J by 1 base, with 10 bases between. The CDR3 reads CASSFPQGSGNTIYF. CDR3 coding DNA: TGTGCCAGCAGCTTTCCCCAGGGATCTGGAAACACCATATATTTT.

This clone was seen a single time. The chain recombines TRBV6-5 with TRBJ2-1; D is perhaps TRBD2 (5 bases). V gave up 3 bases and J gave up 3 bases, with 12 bases separating them. The germline V gene encodes CDR1 MNHEY and CDR2 SVGAGI. The CDR3 totals 15 residues. DNA of the CDR3: TGTGCCAGCAGTTATGGAGGTGCCAACTACAATGAGCAGTTCTTC. Protein sequence: CASSYGGANYNEQFF.

The chain recombines TRBV5-6 with TRBJ1-5, with D uncertain. The CDR3 is 13 residues long. Between the trimmed V and J ends, which lost 0 bases and 7 bases, there was a span of 8 bases. The germline V gene encodes CDR1 SGHDT and CDR2 YYEEEE. Here the CDR3 reads CASSLAGWQPQHF. The DNA for the CDR3 is TGTGCCAGCAGCTTGGCCGGTTGGCAGCCCCAGCATTTT.

V is TRBV13 and J is TRBJ1-2; D unresolved. Trimming stripped 2 bases from V and 6 bases from J, with 10 bases between. Germline CDR1 and CDR2: PRHDT and FYEKMQ (reference sequence). The CDR3 sequence is 13 residues long. The CDR3 protein is CASSLLGGNGYTF. Written as DNA, the CDR3 is TGTGCCAGCAGCTTATTAGGAGGGAATGGCTACACCTTC.

The rearrangement links TRBV28 to TRBJ1-2; no definite D call. CDR3 length equals 14 residues. CDR1 is MDHEN and CDR2 is SYDVKM in the germline V gene. V lost 3 bases and J 6 bases, leaving 14 bases between the germline ends. The CDR3 DNA sequence: TGTGCCAGCAGTTTGGGCAGGTCCATGAATGGCTACACCTTC. This codes for CASSLGRSMNGYTF.

The V call is TRBV11-3, the J call TRBJ1-2; a weak D match, TRBD1 (5 bases). V was trimmed by 5 bases and J by 14 bases, leaving 18 bases between them. CDR3 length equals 12 residues. Germline V gene data show CDR1 as SGHNT and CDR2 as YENEEA. The DNA for the CDR3 is TGTGCCAGCAGCCGCATCGGGGCCCCGCCGACCTTC. Encoded protein: CASSRIGAPPTF.

The rearrangement joins TRBV28 to TRBJ1-6; a weak D match, TRBD1 (6 bases). Germline CDR1 MDHEN, CDR2 SYDVKM. CDR3 length: 19 amino acids. Between the trimmed V and J ends, which lost 7 bases and 3 bases, there was a span of 25 bases. The chain's CDR3 is CASTNDPRGGSDYNSPLHF. CDR3 DNA: TGTGCCAGCACAAACGACCCGCGAGGGGGAAGTGACTATAATTCACCCCTCCACTTT.

The chain joins TRBV7-9 to TRBJ2-1, with 7 nucleotides matching TRBD2. The CDR3 spans 17 residues. Trimming removed 8 bases from V and 4 bases from J; junction bases left unmatched: 17. Per germline, CDR1 SEHNR and CDR2 FQNEAQ (reference sequence). The CDR3 here is CASGGVFLPSSYNEQFF. The CDR3 bases are TGTGCCAGCGGGGGGGTTTTCCTGCCTTCGTCGTACAATGAGCAGTTCTTC.

The V call is TRBV2, the J call TRBJ2-1; tentatively, D is TRBD1 (5 bases). Germline V gene sequence: CDR1 SNHLY, CDR2 FYNNEI. V lost 5 bases to trimming and J lost 0 bases, with 11 bases between them. The CDR3 extends over 15 amino acids. CDR3 nucleotides: TGTGCCAGCAGTCTGGACACGAGCTCCTACAATGAGCAGTTCTTC. It codes for CASSLDTSSYNEQFF.

V gene TRBV15 combines with J gene TRBJ2-5; 7 bases line up with TRBD2. CDR1 is LNHNV and CDR2 is YYDKDF in the germline V gene (reference sequence). The CDR3 has 15 amino acids. V trimming: 0 bases; J trimming: 12 bases; junction bases outside the gene matches: 13. CDR3: CATSRDGAGERTEYF. DNA for the CDR3: TGTGCCACCAGCAGAGATGGTGCGGGGGAACGCACGGAGTACTTC. Looking up the rest from reference TRBV15 and TRBJ2-5 gives the full variable domain: DAMVIQNPRYQVTQFGKPVTLSCSQTLNHNVMYWYQQKSSQAPKLLFHYYDKDFNNEADTPDNFQSRRPNTSFCFLDIRSPGLGDTAMYLCATSRDGAGERTEYFGPGTRLLVL.

The V and J genes are TRBV25-1 and TRBJ2-2; 9 bases are a match to TRBD1. Germline V lookup: CDR1 MGHDK, CDR2 SYGVNS. CDR3 size: 18 residues. V shed 2 bases, J shed 0 bases, and the junction held 7 bases outside the gene matches. CDR3 DNA sequence: TGTGCCAGCAGTGAACCTCCAGGGACAGGGCCGAACACCGGGGAGCTGTTTTTT. Amino acids: CASSEPPGTGPNTGELFF.